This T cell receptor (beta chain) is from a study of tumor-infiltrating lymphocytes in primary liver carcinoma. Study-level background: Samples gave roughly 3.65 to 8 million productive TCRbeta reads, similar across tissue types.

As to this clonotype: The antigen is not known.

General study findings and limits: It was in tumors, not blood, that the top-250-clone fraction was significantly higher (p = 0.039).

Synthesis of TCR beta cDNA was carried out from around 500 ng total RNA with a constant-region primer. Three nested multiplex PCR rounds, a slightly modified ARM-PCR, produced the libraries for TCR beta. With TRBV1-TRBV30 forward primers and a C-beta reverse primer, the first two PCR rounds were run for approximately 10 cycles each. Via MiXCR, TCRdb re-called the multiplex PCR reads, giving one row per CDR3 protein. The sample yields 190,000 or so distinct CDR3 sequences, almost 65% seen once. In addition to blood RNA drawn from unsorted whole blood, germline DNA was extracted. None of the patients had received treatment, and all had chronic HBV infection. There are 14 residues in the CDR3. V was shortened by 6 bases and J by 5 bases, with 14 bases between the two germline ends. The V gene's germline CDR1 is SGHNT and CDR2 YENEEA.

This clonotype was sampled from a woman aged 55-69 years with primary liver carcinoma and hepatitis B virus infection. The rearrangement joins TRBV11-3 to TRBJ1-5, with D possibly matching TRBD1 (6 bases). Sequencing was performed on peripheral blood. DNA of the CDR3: TGTGCCAGCAGTCCAAGGACAGAGTATCAGCCCCAGCATTTT. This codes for CASSPRTEYQPQHF.